The subject of this entry is one TCR beta chain. The antigen remains undetermined. This record comes from a study of persistence of HIV-infected CD4 T cells. This was the immunoSEQ version 4 assay in survey mode. Libraries were prepared by immunoSEQ multiplex PCR; TCRdb keeps only in-frame clonotypes and omits some of them. The sample has around 13,000 clones, 66% seen once; the top ten hold 6.9%. Cells were stimulated with overlapping HIV-1 Gag 15-mer peptides. Responding CD4+ T cells were sorted by upregulation of both CD40 ligand and CD69. Inclusion required CMV-positive serology and CD4+ counts above 400 cells/uL. Study-wide results and caveats: Bulk TCR data could not be restricted to HIV-1-infected CMV-responding cells. Proviral oligoclonality tracked with TCR oligoclonality within the same sorted cells.

The material sequenced was CD4+ T cells sorted from PBMCs after roughly 18-hour stimulation, taken from a patient who received antiretroviral therapy. The TCR originated in an adult man with HIV who was CMV-seropositive.

The CDR3 is CASSIRGGGQSSYNEQFF. DNA of the CDR3: TGTGCCAGTAGTATACGGGGCGGGGGGCAGAGCTCCTACAATGAGCAGTTCTTC. The V gene is TRBV19, the J gene TRBJ2-1; 8 nucleotides match TRBD2. Unmatched junction bases numbered 9, after V lost 2 bases and J lost 0 bases. This CDR3 region has 18 residues. Germline V gene data show CDR1 as LNHDA and CDR2 as SQIVND (reference sequence). The whole variable domain, remainder taken from reference TRBV19 and TRBJ2-1, is DGGITQSPKYLFRKEGQNVTLSCEQNLNHDAMYWYRQDPGQGLRLIYYSQIVNDFQKGDIAEGYSVSREKKESFPLTVTSAQKNPTAFYLCASSIRGGGQSSYNEQFFGPGTRLTVL.